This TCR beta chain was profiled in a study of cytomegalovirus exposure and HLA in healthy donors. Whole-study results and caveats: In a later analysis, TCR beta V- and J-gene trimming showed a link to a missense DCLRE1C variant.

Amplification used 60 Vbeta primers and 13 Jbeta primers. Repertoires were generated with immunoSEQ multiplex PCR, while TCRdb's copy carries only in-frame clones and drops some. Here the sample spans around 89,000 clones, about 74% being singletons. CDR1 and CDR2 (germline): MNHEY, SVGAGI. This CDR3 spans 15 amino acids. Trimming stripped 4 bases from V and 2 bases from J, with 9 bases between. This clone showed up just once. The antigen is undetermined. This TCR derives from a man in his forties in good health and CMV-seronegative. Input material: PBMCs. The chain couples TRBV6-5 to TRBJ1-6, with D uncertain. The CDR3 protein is CASSSTVPYNSPLHF. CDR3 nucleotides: TGTGCCAGCAGTTCCACGGTCCCCTATAATTCACCCCTCCACTTT.